This entry describes one T cell receptor beta chain. The antigen is not known. This specimen comes from a study of shared clonotypes between healthy human individuals. Notes on the study in general: Naive CD4 clonotypes were shared across a few donors at around 5.4%. It was only blood that was sampled, and tissue repertoires likely differ.

The CDR3 spans 15 residues. The germline V and J ends were trimmed by 0 bases and 4 bases, with 13 bases remaining between them. Germline assignment: CDR1 GTSNPN and CDR2 SVGIG (reference sequence). Cells designated naive CD8 were CD45RO-negative and were positively selected for CCR7, with terminally differentiated effector memory CD45RA+ cells excluded. The donors, healthy adults who were HIV-negative, had experienced no recent acute infections or vaccinations. Deep was the level at which the assay was run. Here immunoSEQ multiplex PCR was the method, and the copy in TCRdb shows in-frame clones only, minus some. The sample has more than 550,000 clones, about 90% seen once.

The source is a man aged 25-45 years in good health. V gene TRBV30 combines with J gene TRBJ1-5; D is unclear. The sample consisted of naive CD8+ T cells sorted from blood. In DNA form, the CDR3 reads TGTGCCTGGAGTGTACAGAAACTAGTAAATCAGCCCCAGCATTTT. Its protein product is CAWSVQKLVNQPQHF.